The entry below describes one T cell receptor (beta chain). Its antigen is not known. The PCR employed 60 Vbeta primers together with 13 Jbeta primers. Generated by immunoSEQ multiplex PCR, the TCRdb table keeps only in-frame clones and is missing some. The table includes approximately 96,000 clones, 74% detected once. These data originate in a study of cytomegalovirus exposure and HLA in healthy donors. Study outcomes and limitations: The study found most TCR sequences rare, yet found some public TCRs in many donors.

The sample was PBMCs. This clonotype was sampled from a male donor in good health and CMV-seronegative.

CDR3 residues: CASSPLDSSNQPQHF. CDR3 bases: TGCGCCAGCAGCCCCCTCGACAGTAGCAATCAGCCCCAGCATTTT. The V gene is TRBV5-1, the J gene TRBJ1-5; D might be TRBD1 (5 bases). Trimming pared 4 bases from V and 0 bases from J, leaving 11 bases between. The CDR3 has 15 residues. In germline, CDR1 is SGHRS, CDR2 YFSETQ.